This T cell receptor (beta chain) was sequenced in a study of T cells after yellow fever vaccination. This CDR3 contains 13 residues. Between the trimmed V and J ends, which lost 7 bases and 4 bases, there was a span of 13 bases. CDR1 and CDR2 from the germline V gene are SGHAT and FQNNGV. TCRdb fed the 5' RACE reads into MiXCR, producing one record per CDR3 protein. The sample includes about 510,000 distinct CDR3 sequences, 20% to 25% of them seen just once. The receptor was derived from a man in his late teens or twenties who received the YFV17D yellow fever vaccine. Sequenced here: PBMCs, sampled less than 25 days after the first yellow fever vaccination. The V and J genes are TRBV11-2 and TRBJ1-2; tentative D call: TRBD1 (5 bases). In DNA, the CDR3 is TGTGCCAGCAACCCGACAGCCGGCTATGGCTACACCTTC. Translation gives CASNPTAGYGYTF. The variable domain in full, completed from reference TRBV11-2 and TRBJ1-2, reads EAGVAQSPRYKIIEKRQSVAFWCNPISGHATLYWYQQILGQGPKLLIQFQNNGVVDDSQLPKDRFSAERLKGVDSTLKIQPAKLEDSAVYLCASNPTAGYGYTFGSGTRLTVV.